The 13 T cell receptor beta chains below all came from one sample that was sequenced in a study of early T cells in non-severe SARS-CoV-2 infection listed by TCRdb under 2021. Receptor amplification or capture employed 5' RACE. For sequencing, a NextSeq 500 was employed. The public reads were run again by TCRdb, first through fastp at Q25 and then through MiXCR, and only productive beta chains were kept. A single entry per CDR3 protein holds the most common genes and DNA from its merged rows. Across this sample there are some 52,000 distinct CDR3 sequences, with approximately 8% seen only once. The biggest ten clones account for roughly a tenth of the sample. Sequencing input: whole blood. The source is an adult who was a healthcare worker with PCR-confirmed SARS-CoV-2 infection or an uninfected control (not recorded which).

Many counts were recorded for this clonotype. This chain links TRBV12-3 or TRBV12-4 with TRBJ2-7; 9 bases are shared with TRBD1. The V gene end was trimmed by 3 bases and the J gene end by 7 bases; junction bases not matched to a gene: 7. The CDR3 consists of 14 residues. The CDR3: CASSFGTGKLEQYF. The CDR3 nucleotides read TGTGCCAGCAGTTTTGGGACAGGGAAATTGGAGCAGTACTTC.

This clonotype was recorded many times. This chain joins TRBV7-8 and TRBJ1-1; no firm D call. The CDR3 is 15 residues long. Germline values: CDR1 SGHVS, CDR2 FQNEAQ. Trimming shortened V by 3 bases and J by 0 bases, and 11 bases separated the two germline ends. The CDR3 region has the DNA TGTGCCAGCAGCTTTCTCGCTATTTTGAACACTGAAGCTTTCTTT. It translates to CASSFLAILNTEAFF.

This clonotype was seen at least ten times. This chain joins TRBV7-9 and TRBJ2-1; D is perhaps TRBD1 (5 bases). The CDR3 extends over 12 amino acids. The V end lost 4 bases, the J end lost 8 bases, and 9 bases lay between the germline ends. Looked up from germline, CDR1 is SEHNR and CDR2 is FQNEAQ (reference sequence). CDR3 nucleotides: TGTGCCAGCAGCTCCCAGGGCGATGAGCAGTTCTTC. Its translation: CASSSQGDEQFF.

The chain recombines TRBV7-9 with TRBJ1-2, with D unclear. The CDR3 is 14 amino acids. Germline V lookup: CDR1 SEHNR, CDR2 FQNEAQ (reference sequence). Trimming removed 1 base at V and 4 bases at J, with 10 bases between. The CDR3 sequence: CASSLVEGSYGYTF. The CDR3 DNA follows: TGTGCCAGCAGCTTAGTCGAAGGGAGCTATGGCTACACCTTC.

The V gene is TRBV5-4, the J gene TRBJ2-3, with 10 bases aligning to TRBD2. CDR3 size: 16 residues. The germline CDR1 and CDR2 sequences are SGHNT and YYREEE (reference sequence). Trimming at V came to 0 bases and at J to 1 base, leaving 2 bases not matched to a gene. CDR3 sequence (DNA): TGTGCCAGCAGCTTGGCGAGCGGGGGGGGCACAGATACGCAGTATTTT. Translating gives CASSLASGGGTDTQYF.

This sequence joins TRBV20-1 and TRBJ2-2; D is unclear. The length of the CDR3 is 13 residues. The V gene's germline CDR1 is DFQATT and CDR2 SNEGSKA (reference sequence). Trimming shortened V by 1 base and J by 5 bases, and 8 bases separated the two germline ends. CDR3 in amino acids: CSARVRSTGELFF. Written as DNA, the CDR3 is TGCAGTGCTAGAGTTCGTTCGACCGGGGAGCTGTTTTTT.

Ten or more counts support this clonotype. The V gene is TRBV5-1, the J gene TRBJ2-7, with D possibly called TRBD1 or TRBD2 (5 bases each). The V end lost 0 bases, the J end lost 0 bases, and 10 bases lay between the germline ends. The CDR3 has 15 amino acids. The germline CDR1 and CDR2 sequences are SGHRS and YFSETQ. CDR3 DNA: TGCGCCAGCAGCTTGGACGGGACCCTCTCCTACGAGCAGTACTTC. It translates to CASSLDGTLSYEQYF. Full variable domain (rest looked up from reference TRBV5-1 and TRBJ2-7): KAGVTQTPRYLIKTRGQQVTLSCSPISGHRSVSWYQQTPGQGLQFLFEYFSETQRNKGNFPGRFSGRQFSNSRSEMNVSTLELGDSALYLCASSLDGTLSYEQYFGPGTRLTVT.

This clonotype was counted many times. The V gene is TRBV6-5, the J gene TRBJ1-5; 10 bases agree with TRBD1. The CDR3 runs to 16 residues. Germline CDR1 reads MNHEY; CDR2 reads SVGAGI. V was pared by 0 bases and J by 7 bases, with 6 bases of the junction left unmatched. The CDR3 coding sequence is TGTGCCAGCAGTTACTCCGGGACAGGGGTTAGCCAGCCCCAGCATTTT. Protein sequence: CASSYSGTGVSQPQHF.

J is TRBJ2-1 and V is TRBV7-8, with D possibly being TRBD2 (6 bases). Looked up from germline, CDR1 is SGHVS and CDR2 is FQNEAQ. The CDR3 contains 14 residues. Trimming stripped 5 bases from V and 8 bases from J, with 16 bases between. The CDR3 coding sequence is TGTGCCAGCAGCCCCAGCGGCGGGGTGCATGAGCAGTTCTTC. This sequence encodes CASSPSGGVHEQFF.

This clonotype was found many times. The chain joins TRBV6-2 or TRBV6-3 to TRBJ1-1; no firm D call. V lost 6 bases and J lost 0, with 2 bases in between. Germline lookup yields CDR1 MNHEY and CDR2 SVGEGT. This CDR3 comprises 11 residues. This CDR3 reads CASRMNTEAFF. The CDR3 DNA reads as TGTGCCAGCAGGATGAACACTGAAGCTTTCTTT.

Comments on this clonotype: Sequence at one end of the junction differs from germline and may be a read error. The V gene is TRBV7-3, the J gene TRBJ2-5; possibly TRBD2 for D (5 bases). Germline-derived CDR1 and CDR2 are SGHTA and FQGTGA. This CDR3 contains 13 residues. The CDR3 region is CTSSVDFGKTQYF. Here the CDR3 DNA reads TGTACCAGCAGCGTGGACTTTGGGAAGACCCAGTACTTC. The entire variable domain, with the rest obtained from reference TRBV7-3 and TRBJ2-5, is as follows: GAGVSQTPSNKVTEKGKYVELRCDPISGHTALYWYRQSLGQGPEFLIYFQGTGAADDSGLPNDRFFAVRPEGSVSTLKIQRTERGDSAVYLCTSSVDFGKTQYFGPGTRLLVL.

This clonotype was counted only a few times. This chain links TRBV19 with TRBJ1-4; D unresolved. The CDR3 is 15 amino acids. Trimming cost V 3 bases and J 6 bases, with 14 bases left between them. The germline CDR1 and CDR2 sequences are LNHDA and SQIVND (reference sequence). CDR3 bases: TGTGCCAGTAGTATTGGCGGCAGATTATATGAAAAACTGTTTTTT. This codes for CASSIGGRLYEKLFF.

This clonotype has only a few counts. The chain combines TRBV15 with TRBJ2-7, with 9 bases that match TRBD2. This CDR3 is built from 14 residues. Germline V gives CDR1 LNHNV, CDR2 YYDKDF (reference sequence). The V segment lost 1 base and the J segment 3 bases; nucleotides outside the gene matches: 1. The CDR3 DNA reads TGTGCCACCAGCAGAGCGACTAGCGGCTACGAGCAGTACTTC. As protein: CATSRATSGYEQYF.